One and the same sample provided the 17 T cell receptor beta chains below, sequenced in a study of CD8 T cells in ankylosing spondylitis. TCRdb passed the 5' RACE reads through MiXCR, listing each CDR3 protein once. This sample has 100,000 to 150,000 distinct CDR3 sequences, with 9.3% found just once. Sequencing was done on a sample of blood, either unsorted or a sorted T cell fraction (not recorded which). Receptor source: a male donor with ankylosing spondylitis or in good health (not recorded which).

In this sample, this clonotype turned up many times. This rearrangement joins TRBV29-1 to TRBJ1-2; no clear D. Trimming took off 3 bases at V and 5 bases at J, with 16 bases between the two ends. Germline lookup yields CDR1 SQVTM and CDR2 ANQGSEA. The CDR3 totals 14 residues. The CDR3 here is CSVDMTGGLYGYTF. In nucleotides, the CDR3 is TGCAGCGTTGATATGACGGGCGGTTTGTATGGCTACACCTTC.

This clonotype appeared many times. CDR3 DNA sequence: TGCAGTGCTAGAGGCGCGCGCGGAAGGGCTTTCTTT. Translated, it gives CSARGARGRAFF. This chain joins TRBV20-1 and TRBJ1-1; D not resolved. Germline V gene lookup returns CDR1 DFQATT and CDR2 SNEGSKA (reference sequence). CDR3 length: 12 residues. V shed 1 base and J shed 11 bases, with 14 bases lying between them.

This clonotype was observed a handful of times. The rearrangement links TRBV28 to TRBJ1-2, with a possible D match to TRBD1 (5 bases). The CDR3 covers 14 residues. CDR1 MDHEN and CDR2 SYDVKM come from the germline V gene. V was cut by 5 bases and J by 2 bases, with 12 bases left in between. The CDR3 spells CASSTTGPNYGYTF. CDR3 DNA: TGTGCCAGCAGTACCACAGGACCCAACTATGGCTACACCTTC.

This clonotype has a handful of counts. The chain combines TRBV12-3 or TRBV12-4 with TRBJ1-5; 7 bases agree with TRBD1. Trimming cost V 3 bases and J 1 base; bases outside gene matches: 12. The CDR3 spans 18 residues. The chain's CDR3 is CASSFGQGGRLSNQPQHF. DNA of the CDR3: TGTGCCAGCAGTTTTGGTCAGGGGGGGCGGTTGAGCAATCAGCCCCAGCATTTT.

Ten or more counts support this clonotype. This chain links TRBV7-2 with TRBJ2-7; possible D gene TRBD2, 5 bases. The V gene lost 4 bases and the J gene lost 2 bases, with 9 bases spanning the gap. This CDR3 is 13 amino acids long. The V gene's germline CDR1 is SGHTA and CDR2 FQGNSA. The CDR3: CASSSTTAYEQYF. The CDR3 nucleotides read TGTGCCAGCAGCTCGACTACCGCCTACGAGCAGTACTTC.

This clonotype was counted many times. This chain connects TRBV5-1 to TRBJ2-7; D gene unclear. Trimming pared 7 bases from V and 4 bases from J, leaving 18 bases between. Germline V gives CDR1 SGHRS, CDR2 YFSETQ. The CDR3 contains 14 residues. CDR3 sequence reads: CASGDSDRWYEQYF. DNA of the CDR3: TGCGCCAGCGGGGATTCCGACCGGTGGTACGAGCAGTACTTC.

V usage is TRBV6-5 and J usage is TRBJ1-6; TRBD1 matches 8 bases. The CDR3 covers 15 residues. The V gene end was trimmed by 2 bases and the J gene end by 7 bases; junction bases not matched to a gene: 4. CDR1 is MNHEY and CDR2 is SVGAGI in the germline V gene. The CDR3 protein is CASSYRRTGNSPLHF. The CDR3 region has the DNA TGTGCCAGCAGTTACAGGCGGACAGGGAATTCACCCCTCCACTTT.

In the case of this clonotype: Compared with germline, one end of the junction differs, possibly owing to a read error. The J gene is TRBJ2-3, the V gene TRBV6-2 or TRBV6-3; D may be TRBD2 (5 bases). This CDR3 comprises 16 residues. Per the germline V gene, CDR1 is MNHEY and CDR2 is SVGEGT. CDR3 DNA sequence: TGTGCCAGCAGTTACTCCCAAGCGGCTAGCACAGATGCGCAGTATTTT. It is translated as CASSYSQAASTDAQYF.

This clonotype was detected many times. The chain employs TRBV12-3 or TRBV12-4 and TRBJ1-5; no clear D gene. V was cut by 2 bases and J by 9 bases, with 20 bases left in between. The CDR3 contains 16 residues. This CDR3 reads CASSLLWRESGPPQHF. CDR3 bases: TGTGCCAGCAGTTTATTGTGGAGGGAGTCAGGTCCGCCCCAGCATTTT.

This clonotype has ten or more counts. V gene TRBV12-3 or TRBV12-4 combines with J gene TRBJ2-7; D is unclear. There are 12 residues in the CDR3. Trimming removed 7 bases at V and 5 bases at J, with 12 bases between. The CDR3 protein is CASTDMWDEQYF. For the CDR3, the DNA is TGTGCCAGCACGGATATGTGGGACGAGCAGTACTTC.

This sequence joins TRBV20-1 and TRBJ1-4, with D possibly matching TRBD1 (6 bases). The CDR3 loop spans 17 amino acids. Germline-derived CDR1 and CDR2 are DFQATT and SNEGSKA (reference sequence). The V end was cut by 0 bases, the J end by 7 bases, with 21 bases between. The CDR3 coding sequence is TGCAGTGCTAGAGATACTAGGACAGAGCCGAGCGGTGAAAAACTGTTTTTT. Protein sequence: CSARDTRTEPSGEKLFF.

This clonotype was counted only a few times. V gene TRBV6-1 combines with J gene TRBJ2-1; D is ambiguous. This CDR3 spans 16 amino acids. Per the germline V gene, CDR1 is MNHNS and CDR2 is SASEGT. V was shortened by 7 bases and J by 10 bases, with 26 bases between the two germline ends. Here the CDR3 reads CASMTRRVGYGSEQFF. The CDR3 nucleotides read TGTGCCAGCATGACCCGTAGAGTCGGTTATGGTTCGGAGCAGTTCTTC.

This clonotype was found many times. The chain combines TRBV12-3 or TRBV12-4 with TRBJ1-2; D gene unclear. Trimming pared 6 bases from V and 3 bases from J, leaving 11 bases between. CDR3 length: 13 residues. The CDR3 DNA reads as TGTGCCAGCAGCCTGAGGGTTGACTATGGCTACACCTTC. As protein: CASSLRVDYGYTF.

At least ten counts were recorded for this clonotype. V is TRBV6-5 and J is TRBJ2-7; D tentatively fits TRBD1 or TRBD2 (6 bases each). The CDR3 spans 14 residues. V lost 3 bases to trimming and J lost 3 bases, with 12 bases between them. Germline CDR1 and CDR2: MNHEY and SVGAGI. This CDR3 reads CASSYEGGYYEQYF. The CDR3 DNA is TGTGCCAGCAGTTATGAGGGGGGATACTACGAGCAGTACTTC.

The rearrangement links TRBV5-1 to TRBJ2-7, with D possibly being TRBD1 (5 bases). The CDR3 covers 15 residues. The V end lost 0 bases, the J end lost 4 bases, and 14 bases lay between the germline ends. Germline V gives CDR1 SGHRS, CDR2 YFSETQ. CDR3 in DNA: TGCGCCAGCAGCTTGGAAAGGGGTTCGGCATACGAGCAGTACTTC. This sequence encodes CASSLERGSAYEQYF.

The table lists this clonotype with a few counts. The V gene is TRBV12-3 or TRBV12-4, the J gene TRBJ2-3, with D possibly called TRBD1 or TRBD2 (5 bases each). Trimming pared 4 bases from V and 2 bases from J, leaving 10 bases between. The CDR3 spans 14 residues. The CDR3 reads CASSSGRNTDTQYF. The DNA for the CDR3 is TGTGCCAGCAGTTCGGGACGGAACACAGATACGCAGTATTTT.

This clonotype was found a few times. The V and J genes are TRBV4-1 and TRBJ2-2; 8 bases align to TRBD1. The CDR3 is 16 amino acids. Germline lookup yields CDR1 MGHRA and CDR2 YSYEKL. J lost 7 bases, V lost 0 bases, and 7 bases had no gene match. The DNA for the CDR3 is TGCGCCAGCAGCCAAGACCCAGGGGGCTTTAGCGGGGAGCTGTTTTTT. It yields the protein CASSQDPGGFSGELFF.